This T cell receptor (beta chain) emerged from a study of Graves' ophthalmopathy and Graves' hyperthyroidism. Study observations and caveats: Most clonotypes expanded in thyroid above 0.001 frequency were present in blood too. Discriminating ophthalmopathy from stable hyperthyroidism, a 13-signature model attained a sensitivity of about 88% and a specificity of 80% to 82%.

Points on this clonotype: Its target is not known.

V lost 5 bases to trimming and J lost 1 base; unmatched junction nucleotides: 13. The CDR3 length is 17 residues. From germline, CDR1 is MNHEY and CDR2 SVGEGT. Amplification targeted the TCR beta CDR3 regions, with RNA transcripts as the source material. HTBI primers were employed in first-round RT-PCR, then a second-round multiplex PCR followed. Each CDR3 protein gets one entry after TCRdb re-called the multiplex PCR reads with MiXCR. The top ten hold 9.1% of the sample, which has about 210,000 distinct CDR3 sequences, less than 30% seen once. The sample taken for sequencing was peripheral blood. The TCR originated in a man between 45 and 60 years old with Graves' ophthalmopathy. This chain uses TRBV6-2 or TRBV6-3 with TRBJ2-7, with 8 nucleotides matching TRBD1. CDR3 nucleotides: TGTGCCAGCAGTAGGACCGACAGGGGACCTCTATCCTACGAGCAGTACTTC. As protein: CASSRTDRGPLSYEQYF.